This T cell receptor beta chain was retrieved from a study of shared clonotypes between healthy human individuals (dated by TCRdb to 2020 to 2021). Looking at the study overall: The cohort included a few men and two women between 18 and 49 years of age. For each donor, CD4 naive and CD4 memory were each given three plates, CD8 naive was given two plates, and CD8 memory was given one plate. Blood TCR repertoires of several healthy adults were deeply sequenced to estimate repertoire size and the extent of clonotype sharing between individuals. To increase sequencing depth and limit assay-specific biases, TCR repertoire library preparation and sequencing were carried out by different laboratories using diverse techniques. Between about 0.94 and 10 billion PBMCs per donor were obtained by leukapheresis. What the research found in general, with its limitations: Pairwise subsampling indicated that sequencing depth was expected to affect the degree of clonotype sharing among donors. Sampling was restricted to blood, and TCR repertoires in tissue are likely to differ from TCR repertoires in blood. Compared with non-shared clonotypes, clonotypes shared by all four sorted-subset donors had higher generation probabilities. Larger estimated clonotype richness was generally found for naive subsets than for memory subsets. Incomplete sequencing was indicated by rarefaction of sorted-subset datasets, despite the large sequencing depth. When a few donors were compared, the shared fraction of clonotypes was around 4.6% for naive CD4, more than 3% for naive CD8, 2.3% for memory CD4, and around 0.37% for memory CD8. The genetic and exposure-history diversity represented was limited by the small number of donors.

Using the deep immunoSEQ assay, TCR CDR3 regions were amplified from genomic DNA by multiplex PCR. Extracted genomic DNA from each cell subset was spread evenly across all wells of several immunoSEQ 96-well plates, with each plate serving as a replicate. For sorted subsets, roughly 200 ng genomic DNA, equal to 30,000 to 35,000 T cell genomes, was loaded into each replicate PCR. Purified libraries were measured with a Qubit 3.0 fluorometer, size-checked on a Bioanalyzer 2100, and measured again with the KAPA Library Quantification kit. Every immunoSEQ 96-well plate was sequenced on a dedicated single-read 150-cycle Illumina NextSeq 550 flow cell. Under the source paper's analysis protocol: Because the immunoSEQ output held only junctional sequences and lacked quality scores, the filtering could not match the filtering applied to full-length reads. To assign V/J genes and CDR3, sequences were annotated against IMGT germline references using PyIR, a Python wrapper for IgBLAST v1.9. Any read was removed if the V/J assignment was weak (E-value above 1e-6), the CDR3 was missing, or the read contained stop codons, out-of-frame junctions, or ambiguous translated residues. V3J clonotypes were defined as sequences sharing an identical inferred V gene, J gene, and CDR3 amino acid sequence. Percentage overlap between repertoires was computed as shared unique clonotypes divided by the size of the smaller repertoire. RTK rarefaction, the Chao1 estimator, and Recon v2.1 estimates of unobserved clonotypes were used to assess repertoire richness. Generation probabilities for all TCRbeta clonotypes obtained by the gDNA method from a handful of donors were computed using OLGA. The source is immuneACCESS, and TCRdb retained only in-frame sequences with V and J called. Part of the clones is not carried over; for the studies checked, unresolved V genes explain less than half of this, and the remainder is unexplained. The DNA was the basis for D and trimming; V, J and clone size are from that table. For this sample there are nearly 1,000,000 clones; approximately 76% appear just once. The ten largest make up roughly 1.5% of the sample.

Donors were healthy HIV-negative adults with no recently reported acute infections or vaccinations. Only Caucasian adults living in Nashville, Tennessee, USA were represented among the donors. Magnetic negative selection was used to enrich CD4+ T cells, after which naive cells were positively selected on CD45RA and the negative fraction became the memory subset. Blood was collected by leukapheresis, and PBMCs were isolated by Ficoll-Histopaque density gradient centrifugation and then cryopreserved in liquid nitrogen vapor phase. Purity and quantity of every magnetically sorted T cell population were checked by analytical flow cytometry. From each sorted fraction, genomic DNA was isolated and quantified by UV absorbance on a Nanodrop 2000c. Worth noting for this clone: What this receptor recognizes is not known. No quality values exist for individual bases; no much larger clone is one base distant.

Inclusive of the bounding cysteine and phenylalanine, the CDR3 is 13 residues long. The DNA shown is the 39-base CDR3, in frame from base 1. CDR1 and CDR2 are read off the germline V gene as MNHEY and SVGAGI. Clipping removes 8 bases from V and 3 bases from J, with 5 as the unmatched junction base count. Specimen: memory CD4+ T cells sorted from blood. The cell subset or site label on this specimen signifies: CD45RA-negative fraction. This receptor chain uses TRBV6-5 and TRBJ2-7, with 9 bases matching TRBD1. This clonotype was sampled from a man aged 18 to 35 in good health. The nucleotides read TGTGCCAGCTCCGGGACAGGGTTCTACGAGCAGTACTTC. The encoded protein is CASSGTGFYEQYF.